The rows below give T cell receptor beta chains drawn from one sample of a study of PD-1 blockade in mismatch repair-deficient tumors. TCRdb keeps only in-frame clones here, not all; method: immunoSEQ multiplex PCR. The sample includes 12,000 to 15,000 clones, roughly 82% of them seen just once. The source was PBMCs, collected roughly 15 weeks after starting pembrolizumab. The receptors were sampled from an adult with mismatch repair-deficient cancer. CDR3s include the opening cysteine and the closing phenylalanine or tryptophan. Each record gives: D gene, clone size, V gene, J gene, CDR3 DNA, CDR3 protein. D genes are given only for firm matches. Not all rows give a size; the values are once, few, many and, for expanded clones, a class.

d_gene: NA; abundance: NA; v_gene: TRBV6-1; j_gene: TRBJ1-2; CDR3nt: TGTGCCAGCAGTGAAAGGGGTTCTAACTATGGCTACACCTTC; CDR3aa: CASSERGSNYGYTF
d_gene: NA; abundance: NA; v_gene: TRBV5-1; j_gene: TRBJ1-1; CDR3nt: TGCGCCAGCAGCCTAACAGGTTCGAACACTGAAGCTTTCTTT; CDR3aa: CASSLTGSNTEAFF
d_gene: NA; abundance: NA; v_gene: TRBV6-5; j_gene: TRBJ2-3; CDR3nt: TGTGCCAGCAAAGCGGCGCAGCGGCCCACAGATACGCAGTATTTT; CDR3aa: CASKAAQRPTDTQYF
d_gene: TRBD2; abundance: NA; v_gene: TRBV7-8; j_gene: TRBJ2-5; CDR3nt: TGTGCCAGCAGCCAAGGGACTAGCGGGGGGCCAGAGACCCAGTACTTC; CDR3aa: CASSQGTSGGPETQYF
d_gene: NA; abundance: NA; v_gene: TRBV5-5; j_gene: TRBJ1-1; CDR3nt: TGTGCCAGCAGCACTAGTCCGAACACTGAAGCTTTCTTT; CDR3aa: CASSTSPNTEAFF
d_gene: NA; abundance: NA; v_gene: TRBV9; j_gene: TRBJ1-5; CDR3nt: TGTGCCACCGCGCGTCTTAGCAATCAGCCCCAGCATTTT; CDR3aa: CATARLSNQPQHF
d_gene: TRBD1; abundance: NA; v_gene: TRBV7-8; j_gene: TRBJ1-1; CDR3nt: TGTGCCAGCAGCTTAGCGGCAGGGGGACCTGAAGCTTTCTTT; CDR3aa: CASSLAAGGPEAFF
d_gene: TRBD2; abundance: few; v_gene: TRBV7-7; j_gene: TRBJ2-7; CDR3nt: TGTGCCAGCAGCCCCGACCATAGCGGGGCCTACGAGCAGTACTTC; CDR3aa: CASSPDHSGAYEQYF
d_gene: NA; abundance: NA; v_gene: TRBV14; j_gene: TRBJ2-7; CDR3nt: TGTGCCAGCAGCCACGGACACACCTACGAGCAGTACTTC; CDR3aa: CASSHGHTYEQYF
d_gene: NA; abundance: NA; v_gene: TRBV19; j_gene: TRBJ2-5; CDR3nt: TGTGCCAGTAGTAGACAGGACCAAGAGACCCAGTACTTC; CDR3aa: CASSRQDQETQYF
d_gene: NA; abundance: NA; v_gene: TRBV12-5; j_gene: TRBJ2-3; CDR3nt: TGTGCTAGTGGCTCTGCGGGACTCTTCACAGATACGCAGTATTTT; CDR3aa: CASGSAGLFTDTQYF
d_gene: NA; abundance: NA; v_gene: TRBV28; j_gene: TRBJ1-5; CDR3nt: TGTGCCAGCAGCTTAGAAGGAGGGTTTCAGCCCCAGCATTTT; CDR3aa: CASSLEGGFQPQHF
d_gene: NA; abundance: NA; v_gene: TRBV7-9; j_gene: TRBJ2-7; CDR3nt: TGTGCCAGCAGCCTGACCGGGACATACGAGCAGTACTTC; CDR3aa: CASSLTGTYEQYF
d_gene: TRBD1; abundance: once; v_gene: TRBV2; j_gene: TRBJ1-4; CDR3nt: TGTGCCAGCAGGGTCGAGGGACAGCTTAATGAAAAACTGTTTTTT; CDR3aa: CASRVEGQLNEKLFF
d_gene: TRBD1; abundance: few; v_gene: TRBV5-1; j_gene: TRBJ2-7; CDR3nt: TGCGCCAGCAGCTTGGGGACAGGTCCCGCCTACGAGCAGTACTTC; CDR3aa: CASSLGTGPAYEQYF
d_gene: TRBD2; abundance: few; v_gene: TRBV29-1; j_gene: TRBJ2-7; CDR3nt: TGCAGCGTTGAAGACTGGGCGGGAGGCATTGGAGAGCAGTACTTC; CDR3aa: CSVEDWAGGIGEQYF
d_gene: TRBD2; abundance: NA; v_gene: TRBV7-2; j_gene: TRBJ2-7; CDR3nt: TGTGCCAGCAGCTTAGGGCTAGCGGGAGGGTCCTACGAGCAGTACTTC; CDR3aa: CASSLGLAGGSYEQYF
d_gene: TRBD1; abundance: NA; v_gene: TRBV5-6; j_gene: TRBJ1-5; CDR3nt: TGTGCCAGCACCCAGGACAGGGTGAAATTTCGGAATCAGCCCCAGCATTTT; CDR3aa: CASTQDRVKFRNQPQHF
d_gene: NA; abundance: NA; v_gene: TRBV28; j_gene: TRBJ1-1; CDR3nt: TGTGCCAGCAGTTTTTGGTCCTACGTACAGGGAACTGAAGCTTTCTTT; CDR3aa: CASSFWSYVQGTEAFF
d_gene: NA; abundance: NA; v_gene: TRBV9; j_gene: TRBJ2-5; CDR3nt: TGTGCCAGCAGCCCAGCGGTACAAGAGACCCAGTACTTC; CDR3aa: CASSPAVQETQYF